This entry concerns a single T cell receptor (beta chain). Antigen specificity is unknown. This sample stems from a study of beta chain features in type 1 diabetes. General study findings and limits: Any HLA effect on TCRB rearrangement was left unresolved by small sub-analyses. When Type 1 diabetes patients were examined, their TCRB CDR3s proved moderately but significantly shorter in all four CD4+ subsets.

Investigators reverse transcribed all isolated RNA, so they sequenced expressed TCRB transcripts. About 3.6 million reads was the average for naive, central memory and regulatory T cell samples. Sequenced by immunoSEQ multiplex PCR; TCRdb stores in-frame clones only, minus some. The sample carries fewer than 110,000 clones, under 30% recorded once. The CDR3 sequence is 20 residues long. CDR1 and CDR2 (germline): MDHEN, SYDVKM. The junction had 25 bases not matched to a gene; V was cut back by 8 bases and J by 6 bases. The chain employs TRBV28 and TRBJ2-1; 10 nucleotides align to TRBD2. Sample: central memory CD4+ T cells from blood. This receptor was taken from a young woman with type 1 diabetes. The chain's CDR3 is CASEKKSRSGRAKVFNEQFF. The CDR3 DNA sequence: TGTGCCAGCGAAAAAAAATCTCGGAGCGGGAGGGCGAAGGTTTTCAATGAGCAGTTCTTC.